One and the same sample provided the 23 T cell receptor beta chains below, sequenced in a study of T cell responses to AZD1222 COVID-19 vaccine (dated by TCRdb to about 2021). The intended sense of this specimen's time point label: about 28 days (+/-7) after the second vaccine dose. Preparation of the library involved the immunoSEQ multiplex PCR assay. Drawn from immuneACCESS, this table holds only the in-frame rearrangements with V and J called that TCRdb kept. Clones are partly lost; checked studies trace under half to an unresolved V gene and leave the rest unexplained. Here the sample has some 83,000 clones; around 91% occur a single time. The ten largest clones represent approximately 5% of the sample. The sequenced sample was peripheral blood, obtained 28 days after the second AZD1222 dose. These TCRs come from an adult who received the AZD1222 COVID-19 vaccine.

There are a few counts of this clone. The rearrangement uses TRBV27 and TRBJ2-7; D is perhaps TRBD1 or TRBD2 (5 bases each). Deletions cut 5 bases from V and 3 bases from J, with 11 bases between. The CDR3 has 13 amino acids. The germline V gene encodes CDR1 MNHEY and CDR2 SMNVEV (reference sequence). CDR3 nucleotides: TGTGCCAGCAGTCTCCGGGACGACTACGAGCAGTACTTC. Translated: CASSLRDDYEQYF.

The chain links TRBV19 to TRBJ1-5; D unclear. Germline values: CDR1 LNHDA, CDR2 SQIVND (reference sequence). The V end lost 7 bases, the J end lost 0 bases, and 10 bases lay between the germline ends. The CDR3 is made up of 14 amino acids. CDR3 coding DNA: TGTGCCAGTAAGGCGAAGAATAGCAATCAGCCCCAGCATTTT. Encoded protein: CASKAKNSNQPQHF. The full variable domain, its missing parts supplied by reference TRBV19 and TRBJ1-5, is DGGITQSPKYLFRKEGQNVTLSCEQNLNHDAMYWYRQDPGQGLRLIYYSQIVNDFQKGDIAEGYSVSREKKESFPLTVTSAQKNPTAFYLCASKAKNSNQPQHFGDGTRLSIL.

This clone was counted only a few times. The V call is TRBV18, the J call TRBJ1-4; 10 nucleotides line up with TRBD1. After removal of 0 bases from V and 5 bases from J, the junction contained 3 bases not matched to a gene. This CDR3 is 16 amino acids long. CDR1 is KGHSH, CDR2 LQKENI, per germline. CDR3 protein: CASSPPSGQGNEKLFF. The CDR3 DNA reads TGTGCCAGCTCACCACCGTCGGGACAGGGGAATGAAAAACTGTTTTTT.

The chain employs TRBV18 and TRBJ2-3; D could derive from TRBD1 or TRBD2 (5 bases each). This CDR3 comprises 15 residues. Germline V gene data show CDR1 as KGHSH and CDR2 as LQKENI. Trimming pared 3 bases from V and 6 bases from J, leaving 16 bases between. The CDR3 region is CASSPEVRGADTQYF. DNA for the CDR3: TGTGCCAGCTCACCGGAGGTGAGGGGAGCGGATACGCAGTATTTT.

The V gene is TRBV18, the J gene TRBJ1-1, with D maybe TRBD1 (5 bases). Germline CDR1 KGHSH, CDR2 LQKENI. This CDR3 has 15 residues. Deletions cut 0 bases from V and 4 bases from J, with 12 bases between. CDR3 DNA sequence: TGTGCCAGCTCACCACCCCCGGGGACGGCCACTGAAGCTTTCTTT. Amino acid sequence: CASSPPPGTATEAFF.

This chain connects TRBV11-1 to TRBJ2-1; tentatively, D is TRBD2 (5 bases). The V and J ends lost 1 base and 6 bases respectively, with 10 bases between them. The germline gives CDR1 SGHAT, CDR2 FQDESV (reference sequence). The CDR3 has 14 amino acids. This chain's CDR3 is CASSLGWAGNEQFF. The CDR3 DNA sequence: TGTGCCAGCAGCTTAGGTTGGGCGGGCAATGAGCAGTTCTTC.

The chain couples TRBV27 to TRBJ2-7, with TRBD2 as a possible D gene (7 bases). With 2 bases removed from V and 1 base from J, the gap between germline ends came to 12 bases. Germline V gene sequence: CDR1 MNHEY, CDR2 SMNVEV (reference sequence). The CDR3 spans 15 residues. Here the CDR3 DNA reads TGTGCCAGCAGTTTAGGGGGGGGGACATCCTACGAGCAGTACTTC. It encodes CASSLGGGTSYEQYF.

J is TRBJ1-1 and V is TRBV7-8; 9 bases fit TRBD1. CDR1 is SGHVS and CDR2 is FQNEAQ in the germline V gene. The CDR3 has 14 residues. The J segment lost 4 bases and the V segment lost 5 bases, leaving 5 bases of the junction unmatched. CDR3 DNA: TGTGCCAGCAGCCCGGGGACAGGGCTCACTGAAGCTTTCTTT. Amino acids: CASSPGTGLTEAFF.

The chain employs TRBV5-4 and TRBJ1-2, with D uncertain. Trimming cost V 2 bases and J 0 bases, with 11 bases left between them. The CDR3 loop spans 15 amino acids. Germline CDR1 SGHNT, CDR2 YYREEE (reference sequence). This chain's CDR3 is CASSFPTNANYGYTF. CDR3 in DNA: TGTGCCAGCAGCTTTCCGACCAACGCTAACTATGGCTACACCTTC.

The gene calls are TRBV9 and TRBJ1-5; D gene ambiguous. Germline V CDR1 and CDR2: SGDLS, YYNGEE. This CDR3 is 12 amino acids long. V shed 4 bases and J shed 4 bases, with 6 bases lying between them. CDR3: CASSLPNQPQHF. DNA of the CDR3: TGTGCCAGCAGCCTTCCGAATCAGCCCCAGCATTTT. Complete variable domain (other parts from reference TRBV9 and TRBJ1-5): DSGVTQTPKHLITATGQRVTLRCSPRSGDLSVYWYQQSLDQGLQFLIQYYNGEERAKGNILERFSAQQFPDLHSELNLSSLELGDSALYFCASSLPNQPQHFGDGTRLSIL.

The rearrangement links TRBV15 to TRBJ1-6; D not resolved. Germline CDR1 and CDR2: LNHNV and YYDKDF (reference sequence). V was cut by 6 bases and J by 9 bases, with 12 bases left in between. This CDR3 is built from 13 residues. The CDR3 sequence: CATSISGVSPLHF. CDR3 DNA: TGTGCCACCAGTATAAGCGGGGTTTCACCCCTCCACTTT.

V gene TRBV11-2 combines with J gene TRBJ1-1; perhaps TRBD1 as D (5 bases). The germline V gene has CDR1 SGHAT and CDR2 FQNNGV. The V gene lost 3 bases and the J gene lost 4 bases, with 6 bases spanning the gap. CDR3 length: 12 residues. In DNA form, the CDR3 reads TGTGCCAGCAGCTTCGGGGGCACTGAAGCTTTCTTT. Its translation is CASSFGGTEAFF.

The chain joins TRBV7-9 to TRBJ1-1; unclear D gene. Germline loops: CDR1 SEHNR, CDR2 FQNEAQ (reference sequence). Trimming removed 1 base at V and 7 bases at J, with 10 bases between. The CDR3 contains 13 residues. In DNA form, the CDR3 reads TGTGCCAGCAGCTTAGGCCCTGGAAATGAAGCTTTCTTT. Translating gives CASSLGPGNEAFF. Looking up the rest from reference TRBV7-9 and TRBJ1-1 gives the full variable domain: DTGVSQNPRHKITKRGQNVTFRCDPISEHNRLYWYRQTLGQGPEFLTYFQNEAQLEKSRLLSDRFSAERPKGSFSTLEIQRTEQGDSAMYLCASSLGPGNEAFFGQGTRLTVV.

For this clone: The junction departs from germline at one end; a sequencing error may be responsible. J is TRBJ2-5 and V is TRBV10-3; D gene uncertain. Per the germline V gene, CDR1 is ENHRY and CDR2 is SYGVKD. The CDR3 runs 13 residues. In DNA, the CDR3 is TGTGCCATCAGTGAGTTGGCGGCCCAAACCCTGTACTTC. Protein: CAISELAAQTLYF.

The rearrangement uses TRBV5-6 and TRBJ1-5; TRBD1 agrees at 9 bases. Germline-derived CDR1 and CDR2 are SGHDT and YYEEEE. J lost 3 bases, V lost 4 bases, and 5 bases had no gene match. CDR3 length: 15 residues. CDR3 sequence: CASSPQGAYNQPQHF. In nucleotides, the CDR3 is TGTGCCAGCAGCCCACAGGGGGCTTACAATCAGCCCCAGCATTTT.

V is TRBV7-2 and J is TRBJ1-1; D possibly corresponds to TRBD1 (6 bases). The CDR3 sequence is 15 residues long. Germline CDR1 reads SGHTA; CDR2 reads FQGNSA. Trimming took off 5 bases at V and 1 base at J, with 14 bases between the two ends. The CDR3 loop is CASSPRTDKNTEAFF. CDR3 nucleotides: TGTGCCAGCAGCCCCCGGACAGATAAGAACACTGAAGCTTTCTTT.

The chain uses TRBV9 and TRBJ1-5, with D possibly matching TRBD1 (6 bases). Per germline, CDR1 SGDLS and CDR2 YYNGEE. Trimming cost V 6 bases and J 0 bases, with 22 bases left between them. The CDR3 covers 18 residues. CDR3 region: CASNLGAAPSRSNQPQHF. CDR3 DNA: TGTGCCAGCAACCTGGGGGCGGCTCCTTCACGTAGCAATCAGCCCCAGCATTTT.

Turning to this clone: The sample has other DNA sequences that encode this CDR3 too. This chain links TRBV7-3 with TRBJ2-7; the D gene is possibly TRBD2 (7 bases). This CDR3 has 14 amino acids. V lost 5 bases and J lost 3, with 14 bases in between. CDR1 and CDR2 from the germline V gene are SGHTA and FQGTGA. This chain's CDR3 is CASSPAGGLYEQYF. DNA for the CDR3: TGTGCCAGCAGCCCGGCCGGGGGGCTCTACGAGCAGTACTTC.

The chain employs TRBV7-9 and TRBJ2-3, with D possibly called TRBD1 or TRBD2 (5 bases each). The V and J ends lost 3 bases and 2 bases respectively, with 12 bases between them. CDR1 and CDR2 from the germline V gene are SEHNR and FQNEAQ (reference sequence). The CDR3 loop spans 15 amino acids. CDR3 protein: CASSFPYGATDTQYF. In DNA form, the CDR3 reads TGTGCCAGCAGCTTTCCGTACGGGGCCACAGATACGCAGTATTTT.

The chain couples TRBV4-1 to TRBJ2-7, with 11 bases identical to TRBD2. J lost 0 bases, V lost 4 bases, and 14 bases had no gene match. Germline values: CDR1 MGHRA, CDR2 YSYEKL. The CDR3 has 19 residues. The CDR3: CASSLFYSLAGGISYEQYF. The CDR3 region has the DNA TGCGCCAGCAGCCTTTTCTATTCTCTAGCGGGGGGCATCTCCTACGAGCAGTACTTC.

The chain uses TRBV4-3 and TRBJ1-2, with D uncertain. Trimming removed 4 bases at V and 1 base at J, with 4 bases between. CDR3 length: 12 residues. The germline gives CDR1 LGHNA, CDR2 YSLEER. The CDR3 DNA sequence: TGCGCCAGCAGCCTGGGTAACTATGGCTACACCTTC. Translated: CASSLGNYGYTF.

This clone appeared a single time. The chain employs TRBV28 and TRBJ1-4, with D possibly matching TRBD1 (6 bases). The germline V and J ends were trimmed by 8 bases and 3 bases, with 16 bases remaining between them. Germline CDR1 MDHEN, CDR2 SYDVKM. The CDR3 has 15 amino acids. DNA of the CDR3: TGTGCCAGCGGATCTCCGAGGGGGTCTAATGAAAAACTGTTTTTT. This sequence encodes CASGSPRGSNEKLFF.

This clone showed up just a few times. The chain carries TRBV12-3 or TRBV12-4 and TRBJ1-1; TRBD1 agrees at 8 bases. CDR3 length: 13 residues. The V segment lost 3 bases and the J segment 6 bases; nucleotides outside the gene matches: 3. This chain's CDR3 is CASSFRTGSEAFF. The CDR3 DNA follows: TGTGCCAGCAGTTTTAGGACAGGGTCTGAAGCTTTCTTT.